This T cell receptor (beta chain) was captured by sequencing in a study of lymphopenia after photon versus proton radiotherapy. V dropped 5 bases and J dropped 0 bases, with 17 bases sitting between them. Germline V gene data show CDR1 as SGHVS and CDR2 as FQNEAQ. The CDR3 runs 16 residues. Assay used: immunoSEQ multiplex PCR; TCRdb lists only in-frame clones, some missing. The profile shows approximately 150,000 clones, roughly nine tenths of them singletons. This rearrangement joins TRBV7-8 to TRBJ2-7; D may be TRBD1 (5 bases). This clonotype was sampled from a man aged 45 to 65 with gastric cancer. This material consisted of peripheral blood, taken from a patient treated with photon-based radiotherapy. CDR3: CASSSRRVGPSYEQYF. The DNA for the CDR3 is TGTGCCAGCAGCAGCCGCAGGGTGGGCCCCTCCTACGAGCAGTACTTC.